This is a list of T cell receptor beta chains from one sample in a study of T-cell memory formation after mild COVID-19. TCRdb redid the calling of the 5' RACE reads with MiXCR, one entry per CDR3 protein. The sample carries some 450,000 distinct CDR3 sequences, around 20% recorded once. The sample comprised PBMCs or a T cell subset sorted from them (not recorded which). Every receptor here comes from an adult woman who had mild COVID-19 (a few samples of this study predate the infection). Cell type and time point are not known. CDR3s include the opening cysteine and the closing phenylalanine or tryptophan. Fields, in order: D gene, V gene, clone size, J gene, CDR3 DNA, CDR3 protein. D genes are given only for firm matches. Expanded clones are given a class, and other clones once, few, many or no size at all.

TRBD1	TRBV7-6	NA	TRBJ1-1	TGTGCCAGCAGCCCAGCGACAGGGGGTATGAACACTGAAGCTTTCTTT	CASSPATGGMNTEAFF
TRBD1	TRBV6-1	NA	TRBJ1-1	TGTGCCAGCAGTGAAGGCGGGACAGTGGGAATGAACACTGAAGCTTTCTTT	CASSEGGTVGMNTEAFF
NA	TRBV20-1	NA	TRBJ2-7	TGCAGTGTTTACGTACACTCCTACGAGCAGTACTTC	CSVYVHSYEQYF
NA	TRBV5-5	few	TRBJ1-2	TGTGCCAGCAGCACAACAGGGTCCTATGGCTACACCTTC	CASSTTGSYGYTF
NA	TRBV7-2	many	TRBJ2-1	TGTGCCAGCAGCTTAGTCGATGAGCAGTTCTTC	CASSLVDEQFF
NA	TRBV6-1	few	TRBJ1-4	TGTGCCAGCACTACGACACTAGTGAATGAAAAACTGTTTTTT	CASTTTLVNEKLFF
NA	TRBV9	few	TRBJ1-4	TGTGCCAGCAGCGCACAGGGTCACGGGGAAAAACTGTTTTTT	CASSAQGHGEKLFF
TRBD2	TRBV6-2/TRBV6-3	NA	TRBJ2-4	TGTGCCAGCACTCCCGGGGGGAACATTCAGTACTTC	CASTPGGNIQYF
NA	TRBV7-6	NA	TRBJ2-2	TGTGCCAGCAGCGTAGGGAATTCGAACACCGGGGAGCTGTTTTTT	CASSVGNSNTGELFF
NA	TRBV27	NA	TRBJ1-2	TGTGCCAGCAGTTTGGCGCCAGGGTTCTATGGCTACACCTTC	CASSLAPGFYGYTF
TRBD2	TRBV7-2	few	TRBJ2-1	TGTGCCAGCAGCCCGGGACTAGCGTACTACAATGAGCAGTTCTTC	CASSPGLAYYNEQFF
TRBD2	TRBV12-5	few	TRBJ2-2	TGTGCTAGTGGTTTGGTAATGGCGGGAGGTACCGGGGAGCTGTTTTTT	CASGLVMAGGTGELFF
TRBD2	TRBV7-9	few	TRBJ2-5	TGTGCCAGCAGCCAGACTAGCGGGAGTGAGGTTTTGGAAGAGACCCAGTACTTC	CASSQTSGSEVLEETQYF
TRBD1	TRBV20-1	once	TRBJ2-1	TGCAGTGCCCCCGACAGGGAAAGGTACAATGAGCAGTTCTTC	CSAPDRERYNEQFF
NA	TRBV11-3	NA	TRBJ1-1	TGTGCCAGCAGCTTAGAAGGGGCTCACATGAACACTGAAGCTTTCTTT	CASSLEGAHMNTEAFF
NA	TRBV7-2	few	TRBJ2-1	TGTGCCAGCAGCCCCTCGGGTCGGTCTTGGGGCAATGAGCAGTTCTTC	CASSPSGRSWGNEQFF
TRBD1	TRBV4-3	few	TRBJ1-1	TGCGCCAGCAGCCAAGAGGGACAGGGTGGCACTGAAGCTTTCTTT	CASSQEGQGGTEAFF
NA	TRBV9	NA	TRBJ2-7	TGTGCCAGCAGCTTTTTCCAGGGGTCCGAGCAGTACTTC	CASSFFQGSEQYF
TRBD2	TRBV5-1	few	TRBJ2-2	TGCGCCAGCAGCCCCCGCCTAGCGGGGGCGAACACCGGGGAGCTGTTTTTT	CASSPRLAGANTGELFF
NA	TRBV12-3/TRBV12-4	once	TRBJ1-5	TGTGCCAGCAGCTCGACGGCCCTGCGGAATCAGCCCCAGCATTTT	CASSSTALRNQPQHF
NA	TRBV3-1	few	TRBJ1-4	TGTGCCAGCAGCCAAGTCGGAAGGGGGAATGAAAAACTGTTTTTT	CASSQVGRGNEKLFF
TRBD1	TRBV9	NA	TRBJ2-7	TGTGCCAGCAGCGGAAGGACAGGGGGCTACGAGCAGTACTTC	CASSGRTGGYEQYF
NA	TRBV2	NA	TRBJ1-5	TGTGCCAGCAATACAGGCTATAGCAATCAGCCCCAGCATTTT	CASNTGYSNQPQHF
NA	TRBV5-4	few	TRBJ2-3	TGTGCCAGCAGCTACCGGGAGAACCTAGATACGCAGTATTTT	CASSYRENLDTQYF
TRBD1	TRBV6-5	few	TRBJ1-1	TGTGCCAGCAGTCTAGGGGACAGGGCTTGGACTGAAGCTTTCTTT	CASSLGDRAWTEAFF
TRBD2	TRBV24-1	NA	TRBJ2-3	TGTGCCACCAGTGGGGCTAGCGGGGCCACAGATACGCAGTATTTT	CATSGASGATDTQYF
TRBD1	TRBV5-1	NA	TRBJ1-2	TGCGCCAGCAGCGCTGGACAGGGGGACGGTGGCTACACCTTC	CASSAGQGDGGYTF
NA	TRBV6-2/TRBV6-3	NA	TRBJ2-1	TGTGCCAGCGTCCCCTCCGTCAGCGGGGAGCAGTTCTTC	CASVPSVSGEQFF
TRBD2	TRBV24-1	NA	TRBJ2-1	TGTGCCACCAGTGATCTGACTAGCGGGGGTGGGGATGAGCAGTTCTTC	CATSDLTSGGGDEQFF
TRBD1	TRBV3-1	NA	TRBJ1-2	TGTGCCAGCAGCTTGGACAGGGGGTGGAATTTGTATGGCTACACCTTC	CASSLDRGWNLYGYTF
TRBD1	TRBV5-1	few	TRBJ1-1	TGCGCCAGCAGGGAGGGACAGGGGTCCACTGAAGCTTTCTTT	CASREGQGSTEAFF
TRBD2	TRBV7-2	NA	TRBJ2-1	TGTGCCAGCAGCTTAAGCGGGACTACGTCTACTGAGCAGTTCTTC	CASSLSGTTSTEQFF
TRBD1	TRBV7-9	NA	TRBJ1-6	TGTGCCAGCAGCTCCGGGTGGCAGGGGGTATCACCCCTCCACTTT	CASSSGWQGVSPLHF
TRBD2	TRBV5-1	NA	TRBJ2-5	TGCGCCAGCAGCTTGGCCGGTGGGCGGGGGATAGACCAAGAGACCCAGTACTTC	CASSLAGGRGIDQETQYF
NA	TRBV12-3/TRBV12-4	NA	TRBJ2-7	TGTGCCAGCAGTTTATCTTCCCCCTACGAGCAGTACTTC	CASSLSSPYEQYF
NA	TRBV5-6	few	TRBJ1-3	TGTGCCAGCAGCCGCCTGGAGGGAGGTGGAAACACCATATATTTT	CASSRLEGGGNTIYF
TRBD1	TRBV5-1	NA	TRBJ2-1	TGCGCCAGCAGTATCGGACAGGGCGGGGATGAGCAGTTCTTC	CASSIGQGGDEQFF
NA	TRBV21-1	few	TRBJ2-1	TGTGCCAGCAGCAAAAAAAGGGGAGGGGGCTTC	CASSKKRGGGF
NA	TRBV20-1	few	TRBJ1-3	TGCAGTGCTGGGGGGGGGTATGGGGACACCATATATTTT	CSAGGGYGDTIYF
NA	TRBV6-5	NA	TRBJ2-2	TGTGCCAGCAAGCTGTCGGGCACCGGGGAGCTGTTTTTT	CASKLSGTGELFF
NA	TRBV4-3	NA	TRBJ2-7	TGCGCCAGCAGCCAAGATAGGTCTAGCTCCAACGAGCAGTACTTC	CASSQDRSSSNEQYF
NA	TRBV5-1	NA	TRBJ1-1	TGCGCCAGTCATTCTATGAACACTGAAGCTTTCTTT	CASHSMNTEAFF
TRBD1	TRBV4-1	NA	TRBJ1-5	TGCGCCAGCAGCCAAGATATGGCAGGGGGAAACAATCAGCCCCAGCATTTT	CASSQDMAGGNNQPQHF
TRBD1	TRBV6-5	few	TRBJ2-1	TGTGCCAGCAGTTACTCGTCCTGGACAGGGTACAATGAGCAGTTCTTC	CASSYSSWTGYNEQFF
NA	TRBV6-1	NA	TRBJ2-1	TGTGCCAGCAGTACGGGGAGAAGCTCCTACAATGAGCAGTTCTTC	CASSTGRSSYNEQFF
NA	TRBV4-1	NA	TRBJ1-5	TGCGCCAGCAGCCAAGGATGGGGTAATCAGCCCCAGCATTTT	CASSQGWGNQPQHF
TRBD2	TRBV9	NA	TRBJ2-1	TGTGCCAGCAGCGTATCCGGGGGGGGCTACAATGAGCAGTTCTTC	CASSVSGGGYNEQFF
NA	TRBV24-1	few	TRBJ2-1	TGTGCCACCAGCGTACATAGAAGGGGCTCCTACAATGAGCAGTTCTTC	CATSVHRRGSYNEQFF
TRBD2	TRBV13	NA	TRBJ2-1	TGTGCCAGCAGCTCCTACTCGACTAGCGGGGTGGAGGATGAGCAGTTCTTC	CASSSYSTSGVEDEQFF
TRBD2	TRBV3-1	NA	TRBJ2-3	TGTGCCAGCAGCCAAGCAGGACTAGCGAGGACAGATACGCAGTATTTT	CASSQAGLARTDTQYF
NA	TRBV7-8	NA	TRBJ1-1	TGTGCCAGCAGCTTAGCGAGGGGGGCAACCGGGCATCAAGGGGGAGCTTTCTTT	CASSLARGATGHQGGAFF
NA	TRBV27	NA	TRBJ2-7	TGTGCCAGCAGTCCCTCGACGTTTACAGGGCTCTGGGGGCAGTACTTC	CASSPSTFTGLWGQYF
NA	TRBV24-1	many	TRBJ2-1	TGTGCCACCAGGGATCAGGACACCTCCTACAATGAGCAGTTCTTC	CATRDQDTSYNEQFF
TRBD2	TRBV5-1	few	TRBJ2-2	TGCGCCAGCAGCTTGGGACTAGCGGGAGTCCCCGGGGAGCTGTTTTTT	CASSLGLAGVPGELFF
NA	TRBV2	few	TRBJ2-6	TGTGCCAGCAGTCCGGGTCGGAGCTCTGGGGCCAACGTCCTGACTTTC	CASSPGRSSGANVLTF
NA	TRBV12-3/TRBV12-4	many	TRBJ2-3	TGTGCCAGCAGCCTCGGGCGGGGGCTCACAGATACGCAGTATTTT	CASSLGRGLTDTQYF
NA	TRBV14	few	TRBJ2-7	TGTGCCAGCAGCCAAGATTTCCAGGGGCGTGAGTACTTC	CASSQDFQGREYF
NA	TRBV6-4	few	TRBJ1-1	TGTGCCAGCAGCGATTCAGGGAACACTGAAGCTTTCTTT	CASSDSGNTEAFF
TRBD2	TRBV6-2/TRBV6-3	NA	TRBJ2-7	TGTGCCAGCAGTTCTAGCGGGACGGGGCAGTACTTC	CASSSSGTGQYF